The 6 T cell receptor beta chains given below trace back to one sample, sequenced in a study of blood T cell repertoires in COVID-19. Sequenced by immunoSEQ multiplex PCR; TCRdb stores in-frame clones only, minus some. The table includes hundreds of thousands of clones, around 84% detected once. Sequencing was done on a sample of peripheral blood. These receptors came from a woman between 18 and 29 years old with acute or convalescent COVID-19.

The J gene is TRBJ2-1, the V gene TRBV6-4, with 8 nucleotides matching TRBD2. Germline trimming cut 5 bases from V and 4 bases from J; bases unmatched to any gene: 10. This CDR3 comprises 16 residues. Germline CDR1 and CDR2: MRHNA and SNTAGT. The CDR3 region is CASSPRTGGGYNEQFF. CDR3 nucleotides: TGTGCCAGCAGTCCCCGAACCGGGGGGGGGTACAATGAGCAGTTCTTC.

The CDR3 protein is CASTGTGGRVQFF. The CDR3 coding sequence is TGTGCCAGCACGGGGACAGGGGGTCGTGTGCAGTTCTTC. The chain couples TRBV2 to TRBJ2-1, with TRBD1 matching over 11 bases. After removal of 7 bases from V and 12 bases from J, the junction contained 8 bases not matched to a gene. The germline V gene has CDR1 SNHLY and CDR2 FYNNEI. The CDR3 is 13 residues long.

The chain carries TRBV28 and TRBJ2-7; no definite D call. V lost 7 bases and J lost 2, with 15 bases in between. The germline CDR1 and CDR2 sequences are MDHEN and SYDVKM. This CDR3 spans 14 amino acids. The CDR3 spells CASTLTPQAYEQYF. Here the CDR3 DNA reads TGTGCCAGCACTCTAACCCCCCAGGCCTACGAGCAGTACTTC. Variable domain in full (rest from reference TRBV28 and TRBJ2-7): DVKVTQSSRYLVKRTGEKVFLECVQDMDHENMFWYRQDPGLGLRLIYFSYDVKMKEKGDIPEGYSVSREKKERFSLILESASTNQTSMYLCASTLTPQAYEQYFGPGTRLTVT.

The rearrangement joins TRBV10-3 to TRBJ2-1, with TRBD2 identical over 10 bases. The CDR3 covers 15 residues. Unmatched junction bases numbered 5, after V lost 4 bases and J lost 5 bases. Per germline, CDR1 ENHRY and CDR2 SYGVKD. CDR3 amino acids: CAISGGLAGDNEQFF. The DNA for the CDR3 is TGTGCCATCAGTGGGGGGCTAGCGGGGGACAATGAGCAGTTCTTC.

This sequence joins TRBV6-6 and TRBJ1-2; TRBD1 agrees at 7 bases. CDR1 and CDR2 from the germline V gene are MNHNY and SVGAGI (reference sequence). This CDR3 contains 13 residues. V lost 2 bases and J lost 8; bases outside the gene matches: 5. The CDR3 nucleotides read TGTGCCAGCAGTTACGAGGGGGCGTGGGGCTACACCTTC. This gives the protein CASSYEGAWGYTF.

As concerns this clone: This CDR3 is also generated by other DNA sequences in the sample. The chain recombines TRBV12-3 or TRBV12-4 with TRBJ1-1, with TRBD1 as a possible D gene (5 bases). CDR3 length: 13 residues. The V gene lost 2 bases and the J gene lost 5 bases, with 9 bases spanning the gap. Here the CDR3 DNA reads TGTGCCAGCAGTTTATATAGGGGAACTGAAGCTTTCTTT. Translation: CASSLYRGTEAFF.